This T cell receptor (beta chain) is from a study of cytomegalovirus exposure and HLA in healthy donors (dated by TCRdb to the late 2010s). General notes on the study: An earlier analysis of approximately 640 of the donors reported 250 to 350 Gb of sequence data and approximately 110 million unique TCR beta sequences from some 180 million T cells. An early release covering 500 to 750 HLA-typed donors comprised about 320 gigabases of sequencing data and about 90 million unique TCR sequences. Of the roughly 400 genotyped donors, approximately 83% fell in the genetic ancestry cluster associated with self-reported Caucasian donors. The study aimed to test whether cataloging public T cell receptors could reveal signatures of past pathogen exposure. The study used immunosequencing to profile the T cell repertoires of 600 to 850 subjects and linked those repertoires to cytomegalovirus serostatus. A separate validation cohort of 100 to 150 different subjects was used in addition to the roughly 700-subject first cohort. To predict cytomegalovirus infection status, the study brought together high-throughput TCR immunosequencing, statistical association of individual TCRs with disease status, and machine learning. A later analysis re-analyzed previously published TCR beta repertoires from hundreds of donors and added high-resolution HLA genotyping to study TCR occurrence patterns. The later analysis used no new phenotypic data to find candidate immune exposures, relying instead on TCR beta sequences and their occurrence across donors. In an earlier analysis of a few hundred of the donors, high-throughput TCR beta sequencing was used to judge whether each TCR beta V gene segment behaved as functional or pseudogenic. Donor age, sex, ethnicity and CMV serostatus were collected together with the repertoire data. A later genetic analysis used genome-wide SNP genotypes for about 60% of the roughly 700 donors, treating that subset as a discovery cohort. Every repertoire in the discovery cohort had been generated on one and the same sequencing platform. Class I and class II HLA loci were covered by the typing at four-digit resolution. Typing coverage differed by locus: A, B, C, DRB1 and DQB1 were typed in roughly 620-640 donors, DQA1 in 500 to 550, DPA1 in over 600, and DPB1 in 450 to 490. Because of strong linkage in the cohort, roughly five DR-DQ haplotypes were treated as single units for association and clustering. Across some 400 genotyped donors of the cohort, an average of approximately 240,000 unique TCR beta nucleotide sequences per donor were sequenced, and roughly 17% of those sequences were non-productive.

The library was generated by the immunoSEQ multiplex PCR assay. A mixture of 60 forward primers for TCR Vbeta segments and 13 reverse primers for TCR Jbeta segments was used in the multiplex PCR. The CDR3 region of rearranged TCR beta genes was amplified from genomic DNA with a multiplex PCR assay. On the Illumina HiSeq System, the amplified TCR beta libraries were sequenced as 87-base-pair reads. Concerning the study's data processing: A later analysis counted about 80 million unique TCR beta chains across the 666 repertoires, and approximately 11 million of these chains were shared by at least two donors. Raw reads were error-corrected and collapsed into unique sequences by a nearest-neighbor algorithm in which closely related sequences were merged to remove PCR and sequencing errors. CDR3 sequences were aligned to IMGT reference sequences to assign V, D and J gene segments. For a sequence to be retained, at least a six-nucleotide match to both a V gene segment and a J gene segment was required. Rearrangements were classified as productive when the CDR3 lacked stop codons and remained in frame with V and J, and all other rearrangements were classified as non-productive. Following IMGT convention, CDR3 was defined as the stretch from the second conserved V-encoded cysteine up to the conserved J-encoded phenylalanine. In an earlier analysis of more than 550 of the donors, sequences lacking an unambiguous match to a single V gene segment were excluded. In an earlier analysis of approximately 550 of the donors, V segments were called functional above 56.7% productive rearrangements and were called segregating when the between-donor standard deviation exceeded 5%. A statistical classification framework was developed to diagnose cytomegalovirus status using the catalog of TCR beta chain sequences. V and J gene assignment, in a later analysis, came from comparing TCR nucleotide sequences with IMGT/GENE-DB human TR gene sequences. A later analysis assigned CDR3 sequences and most-parsimonious VDJ recombination scenarios with the TCRdist pipeline. In a later analysis, each TCR beta chain was defined by its CDR3 amino acid sequence together with its V-gene family, and reads lacking a unique V-gene family were excluded. To address suspected cross-contamination and a sequencing artifact, a later analysis removed around 600 highly shared, low-generation-probability nucleotide sequences. For each public chain, a later analysis derived a clonal expansion index from normalized ranks of inferred template counts within each repertoire. A later analysis computed generation probabilities with a VDJ recombination model fitted to out-of-frame rearrangements, and checked the results against IGoR. In a later analysis, hypergeometric tests were used to score TCR-TCR, TCR-HLA and TCR-CMV co-occurrence, with a repertoire-size bias correction applied to TCR pairs. False discovery rates were estimated in a later analysis by permuting HLA or CMV assignments 20 times. A later analysis grouped co-occurring TCRs with DBSCAN, adding TCRdist sequence similarity when clustering within HLA-allele-positive subsets. Repertoires with fewer than 30,000 or more than 120,000 public chains, plus five repertoires with anomalous nucleotide sharing, were excluded from co-occurrence clustering. TCRdb took over this immuneACCESS table, retaining in-frame rearrangements with V and J assigned. Such tables are incomplete; in checked studies, under half of the missing clones stem from an unresolved V gene, and the remainder is unexplained. Clone size and the V and J calls come from that table; the DNA yielded D and trimming. Present in this sample are approximately 110,000 clones, approximately 70% of which were seen just once. Clones ranked in the top ten supply roughly 11% of the sample.

Its CDR3 holds 12 amino acids, cysteine through phenylalanine. The only DNA kept is the CDR3, 36 bases in frame from the first base. CDR1 and CDR2 (GTSNPN, SVGIG) derive from the germline V gene (reference sequence). Trimming takes 5 bases from V and 1 base from J, and the germline ends sit 8 bases apart. The study at large found these results: A later analysis found that HLA-associated TCR beta chains were more clonally expanded and had lower generation probabilities than equally common non-associated chains. Most CMV-associated TCR beta chains appeared to be HLA-restricted in a later analysis, and the HLA associations seemed to be driven largely by CMV exposure. Because counts were too low, fewer than 20 rarely observed V segments, including chromosome 9 orphons, were excluded from the earlier analysis of 500 to 700 of the donors. In vitro tests confirmed that three of the cytomegalovirus-associated TCR beta chains recognize cytomegalovirus antigens. An association between a missense DCLRE1C variant and V-gene and J-gene trimming of TCR beta chains was found in a later genetic analysis and replicated in an independent cohort. A further reported finding was that TCR beta sequences accurately predicted the HLA-A and HLA-B alleles for most subjects in the first cohort. In a later analysis, TCR association rates were found to vary across HLA loci, with the most associated TCRs seen for DRB1 alleles and the fewest for HLA-C alleles. Most TCR sequences were seen in very few donors, while some public TCRs were found in many individuals. When HLA alleles, especially DR and DQ, strongly co-occurred, TCR associations were difficult to assign to individual alleles. In this cohort, only TCR beta chains were sequenced, and detectable features were limited by the absence of alpha or paired-chain data. The authors suggested that the approach could potentially be extended to other disease states and immunological phenotypes. The presence/absence analyses assumed that sequencing depth was roughly uniform across donors, and that assumption may not be true. Cytomegalovirus status was reported to be diagnosed by the classifier with high specificity and sensitivity in both the original and validation cohorts. HLA typing was unavailable for some donors at each locus, so association tests used only the typed subset. At a false discovery rate of 0.05, a later analysis linked fewer than 20,000 TCR beta sequences to specific HLA alleles. Linkage disequilibrium might explain the correlated functional status among segregating V segments, but an unknown experimental factor could not be excluded. The study listed 164 TCR beta chains as associated with cytomegalovirus. According to a later genetic analysis, donors in an Asian-associated ancestry cluster had fewer N-insertions in productive TCRs than the approximately 650-donor mean. In an earlier analysis of about 550 of the donors, most TCR beta V segments were observed in productive rearrangements about 87% or about 30% of the time, broadly matching IMGT annotations. A later analysis reported that several top co-occurrence clusters appeared linked to parvovirus B19, influenza, CMV and Epstein-Barr virus. The only immune exposure information available for the cohort was CMV serostatus. A group of highly shared sequence variants was considered likely to be a technical artifact of the sequencing pipeline. Because the 87-base-pair reads could not distinguish some IMGT-functional V segments, including TRBV6-2 and TRBV6-3, those segments were excluded.

In the case of this clone: Its binding antigen is unknown. Per-nucleotide qualities are absent, and no much larger clonotype sits a single base away.

In total, roughly 670 healthy bone marrow donors made up the cohort. Cohort members were all nominally healthy when sampled, although unrecorded immune exposures were likely present. The donor tested CMV seropositive, placing the donor among the 250 to 350 seropositive members of the cohort. Each donor provided a peripheral blood sample, and peripheral blood mononuclear cells were used for TCR beta sequencing. Genomic DNA extraction from the blood cell samples was performed with the Qiagen DNeasy Blood Extraction Kit. Sequencing was performed on PBMCs. Here the chain combines TRBV30 and TRBJ1-1, and perhaps TRBD1 as D gene, on 5 matching bases. The TCR originated in a middle-aged man in good health and CMV-seropositive. The nucleotide sequence is TGTGCCTGGGACAGCTCGAACACTGAAGCTTTCTTT. This translates into CAWDSSNTEAFF.